Listed here are 13 T cell receptor beta chains from one sample, sequenced in a study of T cells in women clearing cervical HPV infection. Libraries were prepared by immunoSEQ multiplex PCR; TCRdb keeps only in-frame clonotypes and omits some of them. Its table lists about 15,000 clones. Sequencing was done on a sample of blood buffy coat. Receptors were obtained from a woman aged 18 to 75 with a cervical HPV16 infection that either progressed to CIN3+ or cleared (not recorded which).

As concerns this clone: With the read ending 3 residues before the CDR3 end, the germline J gene is used to fill in that end. The genes are TRBV7-9 and TRBJ1-1; TRBD1 might be the D (6 bases). The V gene lost 5 bases and the J gene lost 0 bases, with 13 bases spanning the gap. Germline CDR1 is SEHNR and CDR2 is FQNEAQ (reference sequence). The CDR3 covers 15 residues. CDR3 in amino acids: CASSARTALNTEAFF. CDR3 bases read: TGTGCCAGCAGCGCGCGGACAGCCTTGAACACTGAA.

Worth noting for this clone: The read comes to an end 3 residues before the CDR3 does, leaving the germline J gene to fill in the end. The V and J genes are TRBV2 and TRBJ1-4; D gene unclear. This CDR3 contains 14 residues. The V and J ends lost 6 bases and 8 bases respectively, with 16 bases between them. The germline V gene has CDR1 SNHLY and CDR2 FYNNEI. The CDR3 bases that were read are TGTGCCAGCAGATCCCCGCAGGCTGGGGAAAAA. Protein product: CASRSPQAGEK. The entire CDR3 protein reads CASRSPQAGEKLFF.

As regards this clone: The read is 3 residues too short to cover the CDR3 end, so that end is filled in from the germline J gene. The chain employs TRBV7-9 and TRBJ1-2; possibly TRBD1 for D (6 bases). This CDR3 comprises 15 residues. The germline V gene has CDR1 SEHNR and CDR2 FQNEAQ (reference sequence). CDR3 DNA, as far as it was read: TGTGCCAGCAGCTTAGCGGGGGGGCAGGGGAACATC. Translating it yields CASSLAGGQGNI. The complete CDR3 sequence is CASSLAGGQGNIYTF.

Regarding this clone: The read ends 3 residues shy of where the CDR3 ends; the end is completed using the germline J gene. The chain has TRBV7-9 and TRBJ2-7; TRBD2 agrees at 8 bases. The J segment lost 3 bases and the V segment lost 1 base, leaving 2 bases of the junction unmatched. The CDR3 has 14 residues. The germline CDR1 and CDR2 sequences are SEHNR and FQNEAQ (reference sequence). The part of the CDR3 DNA that was read is TGTGCCAGCAGCTTAGATGGGACTAGCTACGAG. As protein: CASSLDGTSYE. Given in full, the CDR3 is CASSLDGTSYEQYF.

Regarding this clone: The DNA ends 3 residues before the CDR3 does, and the rest of the CDR3 is filled in from the germline J gene. This chain uses TRBV20-1 with TRBJ1-2; 8 bases agree with TRBD1. V lost 3 bases, J lost 4 bases, and 13 bases stayed unmatched. Germline assignment: CDR1 DFQATT and CDR2 SNEGSKA (reference sequence). The CDR3 sequence is 16 residues long. CDR3 protein: CSARGHRDRFSYGYTF. CDR3 bases read: TGCAGTGCTAGGGGCCACCGGGACAGGTTTAGCTATGGC.

As regards this clone: The read gets to within 3 residues of the CDR3 end, and the germline J gene fills in the rest. The chain links TRBV12-3 or TRBV12-4 to TRBJ2-5; 7 nucleotides align to TRBD2. J was trimmed by 2 bases and V by 0 bases; bases with no gene match: 0. This CDR3 has 14 residues. Partial CDR3 DNA: TGTGCCAGCAGTTTAGCGGGGGGGCAAGAGACC. This encodes CASSLAGGQET. The CDR3 in full is CASSLAGGQETQYF.

Comments on this clone: The DNA ends 3 residues before the CDR3 does, and the rest of the CDR3 is filled in from the germline J gene. The chain links TRBV19 to TRBJ1-2; unclear D gene. The CDR3 runs 13 residues. The germline CDR1 and CDR2 sequences are LNHDA and SQIVND (reference sequence). The chain's CDR3 is CASSRLAETDYTF. CDR3 DNA, as far as it was read: TGTGCCAGTAGTAGACTAGCGGAAACTGAC.

Points on this clone: With the read ending 3 residues before the CDR3 end, the germline J gene is used to fill in that end. Other nucleotide sequences in the sample specify the same CDR3. This chain uses TRBV10-1 with TRBJ1-3, with D unclear. Germline lookup yields CDR1 WNHNN and CDR2 SYGVQD (reference sequence). V lost 0 bases, J lost 0 bases, and 3 bases lay in between. This CDR3 has 14 amino acids. The CDR3 DNA, read in part, is TGCGCCAGCAGTGAGTCTAGCTCTGGAAACACC. This codes for CASSESSSGNT. In full, the CDR3 is CASSESSSGNTIYF.

About this clone itself: The read ends 3 residues early relative to the CDR3; the germline J gene fills the gap. V usage is TRBV19 and J usage is TRBJ1-1; D gene ambiguous. Trimming stripped 10 bases from V and 0 bases from J, with 21 bases between. CDR3 length: 16 residues. CDR1 and CDR2 (germline): LNHDA, SQIVND (reference sequence). CDR3 DNA, as far as it was read: TGTGCCACCCAACCCAGGCCGGCAGCCATGAACACTGAA. Its protein product is CATQPRPAAMNTE. The CDR3 in full is CATQPRPAAMNTEAFF. Full variable domain (remainder filled in from reference TRBV19 and TRBJ1-1): DGGITQSPKYLFRKEGQNVTLSCEQNLNHDAMYWYRQDPGQGLRLIYYSQIVNDFQKGDIAEGYSVSREKKESFPLTVTSAQKNPTAFYLCATQPRPAAMNTEAFFGQGTRLTVV.

Concerning this clone itself: The CDR3 extends 3 residues past the end of the read, so its final part is completed from the germline J gene. V gene TRBV7-2 combines with J gene TRBJ2-1, with 10 bases matching TRBD2. The CDR3 has 15 residues. The J segment lost 7 bases and the V segment lost 5 bases, leaving 8 bases of the junction unmatched. Germline CDR1 SGHTA, CDR2 FQGNSA. The CDR3 DNA, read in part, is TGTGCCAGCAGCCTAAGCGGGAGGGCCGTAAATGAG. Encoded protein: CASSLSGRAVNE. The entire CDR3 is CASSLSGRAVNEQFF.

In regard to this clone: The read is 3 residues too short to cover the CDR3 end, so that end is filled in from the germline J gene. This sample includes further DNA sequences coding for the same CDR3. This chain joins TRBV11-1 and TRBJ1-2; D is perhaps TRBD1 (6 bases). Germline assignment: CDR1 SGHAT and CDR2 FQDESV (reference sequence). This CDR3 comprises 15 residues. Partial CDR3 DNA: TGTGCCAGCAGCTTATTCGGACAGTCGGGTCTCGGC. It translates to CASSLFGQSGLG. The whole CDR3 reads CASSLFGQSGLGYTF.

Remarks on this clone: The missing CDR3 end, 3 residues past where the read stops, is filled in from the germline J gene. This chain joins TRBV28 and TRBJ2-7; 8 bases fit TRBD1. Germline trimming cut 9 bases from V and 4 bases from J; bases unmatched to any gene: 14. CDR3 size: 15 residues. CDR1 is MDHEN, CDR2 SYDVKM, per germline. Incomplete CDR3 DNA: TGTGCCAGTACCATAGACGGGACAGGAGAATACGAG. Amino acid sequence: CASTIDGTGEYE. The full CDR3 is CASTIDGTGEYEQYF.

A word on this clone: The read ends 3 residues before the CDR3 terminus; that terminus is restored from the germline J gene. The chain couples TRBV19 to TRBJ2-5; 7 bases align to TRBD2. The CDR3 runs 15 residues. The V segment lost 4 bases and the J segment 4 bases; nucleotides outside the gene matches: 9. CDR1 and CDR2 from the germline V gene are LNHDA and SQIVND (reference sequence). The CDR3 sequence is CASSTGPGRRETQYF. Incomplete CDR3 DNA: TGTGCCAGTAGTACAGGGCCCGGGAGGAGAGAGACC.